Detailed here is one T cell receptor beta chain. Antigen specificity is unknown. The data were obtained in a study of OX40 agonist ivuxolimab in advanced cancers. Clones were read by immunoSEQ multiplex PCR, and TCRdb kept only the in-frame ones, dropping some. The data show around 80,000 clones, with about 87% seen just once and about 2.5% held by the top ten. Study results and limitations: Compared with CD4+, CD8+ T cells on average had more expanded clones.

The CDR3 has 11 amino acids. Per the germline V gene, CDR1 is DFQATT and CDR2 is SNEGSKA (reference sequence). This sequence originates from an adult with an advanced solid tumor such as melanoma, head and neck, liver or kidney cancer. Here the sequenced sample was CD4+ or CD8+ T cells sorted from blood, taken in a trial of the OX40 agonist ivuxolimab. V is TRBV20-1 and J is TRBJ2-1; D remains unclear. The CDR3 loop is CRLSHRDEQFF. The DNA of the CDR3 is TGCAGGCTCTCTCATAGGGATGAGCAGTTCTTC.